Listed below are T cell receptor beta chains from one sample, sequenced in a study of blood T cell repertoires in COVID-19. Generated by immunoSEQ multiplex PCR, the TCRdb table keeps only in-frame clones and is missing some. The sample holds roughly 410,000 clones; over 75% are singletons and the top ten take 1.5% to 1.8%. Material: peripheral blood. The origin of the receptors is a woman aged 40 to 50 with COVID-19, enrolled during active disease. CDR3s leave out the opening cysteine and the closing phenylalanine or tryptophan. The order of the fields is V gene, CDR3 protein.

TRBV30 | AWSVGRSNYGYT
TRBV30 | AWSRLSSNQPQH
TRBV4-3 | ASSQDTGTGETQY
TRBV7-3 | ASSSRLVSYNEQF
TRBV24-1 | ATSRTGGLGGEAF
TRBV15 | ATSRRPGSDQPQH
TRBV7-2 | ASSDTSVTYNEQF
TRBV28 | ASSLLGGETEAF
TRBV5-4 | ASSAGTAFSMGYT
TRBV9 | ASTGGGADTEAF
TRBV30 | ASSPTSGSSNIQY
TRBV6-4 | ASHRVVTDTQY
TRBV18 | ASSPSSGSLLEQF
TRBV29-1 | SVIWGGQVGGEQY
TRBV11-3 | ASSGQGNTDTQY
TRBV10-2 | ASSESGGQGYGSGNTIY
TRBV5-5 | ASSLLFSGVNTDTQY
TRBV24-1 | ATSDRRVGNEQF
TRBV6-1 | ASSEFTLAFKREKLF
TRBV9 | ASSSGQGTYNEQF
TRBV10-3 | ATPGQGDTEAF
TRBV2 | ASSDPPGGPQPQH
TRBV9 | ASSGGQLQETQY
TRBV2 | ASSFRQGEAF
TRBV6-2/TRBV6-3 | ASSYDLDRAPYEQY
TRBV11-3 | ASSLDSDTEAF
TRBV7-9 | ASSLYLGTEGQETQY
TRBV19 | ASSTPNTEAF
TRBV12-3/TRBV12-4 | ASRAGAYNEQF
TRBV7-8 | ASSFGVLQGQPQH
TRBV4-3 | ASSQETGRDIQY
TRBV6-2/TRBV6-3 | ASRYDRGFDEAF
TRBV28 | ASSIGHSGTEAF
TRBV5-1 | ASSLGGVGGTDTQY
TRBV14 | ASSQDHPGVGNTIY
TRBV12-3/TRBV12-4 | ASSYRGEQY
TRBV24-1 | ATSSRTEGTGELF
TRBV4-3 | ASSQGLGVIRELF
TRBV5-1 | ASSRSGGSNQPQH
TRBV2 | ASSEAGIEAF
TRBV6-4 | ASSREQGGTEAF
TRBV7-2 | ASSSRQGLEAF
TRBV5-1 | ASSLEGQGAGETQY
TRBV6-6 | ASSPTGTHQPQH
TRBV6-1 | ASSETGLFNSPLH
TRBV6-6 | ASRGPGSSYEQY
TRBV19 | ASSIGATVSGANVLT